This T cell receptor (beta chain) originates from a study of identical twins. V lost 5 bases and J 9 bases, leaving 8 bases between the germline ends. Germline loops: CDR1 LNHNV, CDR2 YYDKDF (reference sequence). CDR3 length equals 11 residues. MiXCR, applied by TCRdb to the 5' RACE reads, yields one record per CDR3 protein. The sample includes about 520,000 distinct CDR3 sequences, 22% of them seen just once. Healthy Caucasians were all of the donors. These data were likewise used in another study, on T cells expressing NK-cell markers. That study reports: Sorted CD3+CD56+NKG2C+, CD3+CD56+NKG2C- and CD3+CD56-NKG2C+ T cells provided the TCR beta repertoires. Sequencing covered eight donors, seven HCMV-seropositive and one seronegative.

This receptor was taken from a young woman in good health. Sequencing was carried out using CD4+ T cells sorted from blood. The chain is built from TRBV15 and TRBJ2-1; D ambiguous. The CDR3 region is CATSFFREQFF. The CDR3 bases are TGTGCCACCAGCTTTTTTCGTGAGCAGTTCTTC.